These T cell receptor beta chains were read from a single sample in a study of blood T cell repertoires in COVID-19. Some clones are missing from TCRdb's copy, which holds only in-frame ones; the method was immunoSEQ multiplex PCR. This sample has some 52,000 clones; less than 90% occur once, and the top ten carry less than 20%. The sequenced material came from peripheral blood. The receptors here all came from a human donor with active COVID-19. The donor label of this sample is uncertain. Each CDR3 is given with its conserved first and last residue. The D gene is left open where the match is weak. Not all rows give a size; the values are once, few, many and, for expanded clones, a class.

TGTGCCAGCAGCCTGACAGGGGCTAACACCGGGGAGCTGTTTTTT	CASSLTGANTGELFF	TRBV7-9	TRBD1	NA	TRBJ2-2	15
TGTGCCAGCAGCTTATACGGCAGGCCCGTTTCACCCCTCCACTTT	CASSLYGRPVSPLHF	TRBV7-2	NA	NA	TRBJ1-6	15
TGCGCCAGCAGCTTGTCGGGAAACACCATATATTTT	CASSLSGNTIYF	TRBV5-1	NA	few	TRBJ1-3	12
TGTGCCAGCAGCCAAGACAGGGGGCGCATAGGTACTGAAGCTTTCTTT	CASSQDRGRIGTEAFF	TRBV3-1/TRBV3-2	TRBD1	NA	TRBJ1-1	16
TGTGCCAGCAGCGCCACACTGCGGGGGGGCGGGGCAGATACGCAGTATTTT	CASSATLRGGGADTQYF	TRBV9	TRBD2	NA	TRBJ2-3	17
TGTGCCAGTAGTAGTGGGGGGTTTTGGAGCAATCAGCCCCAGCATTTT	CASSSGGFWSNQPQHF	TRBV19	NA	NA	TRBJ1-5	16
TGTGCCACCTCGACGACAGAGGTCTCCTACGAGCAGTACTTC	CATSTTEVSYEQYF	TRBV10-3	NA	NA	TRBJ2-7	14
TGTGCCAGCAGCCTATGGTCCTATGGCTACACCTTC	CASSLWSYGYTF	TRBV28	NA	NA	TRBJ1-2	12
TGTGCCAGCAGCGGGGATAACAGGACCGACACTGAAGCTTTCTTT	CASSGDNRTDTEAFF	TRBV11-3	NA	NA	TRBJ1-1	15
TGTGCCAGCAGCCAGGCCCCGCGTTCCTATAATTCACCCCTCCACTTT	CASSQAPRSYNSPLHF	TRBV7-9	NA	NA	TRBJ1-6	16
TGCGCCAGCAGCTCGTCCCCGAACAACCGCCCGGAGACCCAGTACTTC	CASSSSPNNRPETQYF	TRBV5-1	NA	NA	TRBJ2-5	16
TGTGCCAGCAGCTTGGGGGCTGGGTACAATGAGCAGTTCTTC	CASSLGAGYNEQFF	TRBV5-4	NA	NA	TRBJ2-1	14
TGTGCCAGTAGTCTAGCGGGGGGATTCACAGATACGCAGTATTTT	CASSLAGGFTDTQYF	TRBV19	TRBD2	NA	TRBJ2-3	15
TGTGCCAGCAGCGGGACTAGCGGAAACACCTACGAGCAGTACTTC	CASSGTSGNTYEQYF	TRBV28	TRBD2	NA	TRBJ2-7	15
TGCGCCAGCAGCTTAATCCCAGCGTCAACTGAAGCTTTCTTT	CASSLIPASTEAFF	TRBV5-1	NA	NA	TRBJ1-1	14
TGTGCCAGCAGCTCGTATGTAGATACGCAGTATTTT	CASSSYVDTQYF	TRBV7-2	NA	NA	TRBJ2-3	12
TGTGCCATCAGTGGGGACAGGGATTACGAGCAGTACTTC	CAISGDRDYEQYF	TRBV10-3	TRBD1	NA	TRBJ2-7	13
TGCGCCAGCAGCTTGAGCGAGAATTCACCCCTCCACTTT	CASSLSENSPLHF	TRBV5-1	NA	few	TRBJ1-6	13
TGTGCCAGCTCACCACAACGGGTCGGGGGGACTGAAGCTTTCTTT	CASSPQRVGGTEAFF	TRBV18	NA	NA	TRBJ1-1	15
TGTGCCAGCAGCCTTAGAGGAAGAGGCGACACTGAAGCTTTCTTT	CASSLRGRGDTEAFF	TRBV4-2	NA	NA	TRBJ1-1	15
TGTGCCAGCAGCCGGACTAGCGGGGGCTACGAGCAGTACTTC	CASSRTSGGYEQYF	TRBV6-2/TRBV6-3	TRBD2	NA	TRBJ2-7	14
TGTGCCAGCAGTCGACAGGGGGCTGGGGGCACTGAAGCTTTCTTT	CASSRQGAGGTEAFF	TRBV7-3	TRBD1	NA	TRBJ1-1	15
TGTGCCAGCAGTTACACGCCAAAGAGACAGGTCCACCATTGGGGTCAGCCCCAGCATTTT	CASSYTPKRQVHHWGQPQHF	TRBV6-2/TRBV6-3	NA	once	TRBJ1-5	20
TGTGCCAGCAGCCGTACAACCGGGACAGGGGATCGGGAGCAGTTCTTC	CASSRTTGTGDREQFF	TRBV5-4	TRBD1	once	TRBJ2-1	16
TGTGCCAGCAGCTTAGGTAGCGGGCAGACCCAGTACTTC	CASSLGSGQTQYF	TRBV7-6	TRBD2	once	TRBJ2-5	13
TGTGCCAGCAGTTACTTTTGGGACTCTAAAGAGACCCAGTACTTC	CASSYFWDSKETQYF	TRBV6-5	NA	NA	TRBJ2-5	15
TGTGCCAGCAGTTCCTCGACGACAGGGGCCAAAAACATTCAGTACTTC	CASSSSTTGAKNIQYF	TRBV27	TRBD1	NA	TRBJ2-4	16
TGTGCCAGCACCGCGGGCCTGCGGAACACTGAAGCTTTCTTT	CASTAGLRNTEAFF	TRBV2	NA	NA	TRBJ1-1	14
TGTGCCAGCAGCCTTTCACTAACAGGGGGCCCCGCCGCTTTCTTT	CASSLSLTGGPAAFF	TRBV3-1/TRBV3-2	TRBD1	NA	TRBJ1-1	15
TGTGCCATCAGTGAAACTAGCGGGGGAGAAGAAGAGACCCAGTACTTC	CAISETSGGEEETQYF	TRBV10-3	TRBD2	NA	TRBJ2-5	16
TGTGCCAGTAGTCCAAGGGGGTTATCGGGCACTGAAGCTTTCTTT	CASSPRGLSGTEAFF	TRBV19	NA	NA	TRBJ1-1	15
TGCGCCAGCAGCCTGTACAGGGGAGGCACTTGGCCCCAGCATTTT	CASSLYRGGTWPQHF	TRBV4-3	TRBD1	NA	TRBJ1-5	15
TGTGCCACCAGTGATTCCCGACAGGGTAACACCGGGGAGCTGTTTTTT	CATSDSRQGNTGELFF	TRBV24-1	TRBD1	once	TRBJ2-2	16
TGTGCCAGCAGCCAATTGACAGGTAATCAGCCCCAGCATTTT	CASSQLTGNQPQHF	TRBV4-2	NA	NA	TRBJ1-5	14
TGTGCCAGCAGCGTAGGTTCTAGCGGGGGGGGTTTAGCCAAAAACATTCAGTACTTC	CASSVGSSGGGLAKNIQYF	TRBV9	TRBD2	NA	TRBJ2-4	19
TGTGCCAGCAGTTATACAGGGCTCAGCACAGATACGCAGTATTTT	CASSYTGLSTDTQYF	TRBV6-5	NA	NA	TRBJ2-3	15
TGCAGTCACGGGACTAGCGGGGGTAGTGAGCAGTTCTTC	CSHGTSGGSEQFF	TRBV29-1	TRBD2	NA	TRBJ2-1	13
TGCGCCAGCAGCCAAGAACCACTTTCCACCGGGGAGCTGTTTTTT	CASSQEPLSTGELFF	TRBV4-3	NA	NA	TRBJ2-2	15
TGTGCCAGTCGAGAGACAGGGGAGAATGGCTACACCTTC	CASRETGENGYTF	TRBV27	TRBD1	NA	TRBJ1-2	13
TGCGCCAGCAGCCACCCCTCCGGACAGTTTGATGGCTACACCTTC	CASSHPSGQFDGYTF	TRBV4-1	NA	NA	TRBJ1-2	15
TGTGCCAGCAGTGAAGTCCAGGGATACACCTTC	CASSEVQGYTF	TRBV6-1	NA	NA	TRBJ1-2	11
TGTGCCAGCTCACAGGGTACAGGGTTTGGCTACACCTTC	CASSQGTGFGYTF	TRBV18	NA	NA	TRBJ1-2	13
TGCGCCAGCAGTGAGTTGGGCGGGGGTTACCAAGAGACCCAGTACTTC	CASSELGGGYQETQYF	TRBV10-2	TRBD2	NA	TRBJ2-5	16
TGCGCCAGCAGCCAAGTCTTTCCTACTAATGAAAAACTGTTTTTT	CASSQVFPTNEKLFF	TRBV4-3	NA	NA	TRBJ1-4	15
TGTGCCAGTAGTATCGCGGCCGGCGAAAACATTCAGTACTTC	CASSIAAGENIQYF	TRBV19	NA	once	TRBJ2-4	14
TGTGCCAGCAGCTTACTAGCGGGGGGGATCACCGGGGAGCTGTTTTTT	CASSLLAGGITGELFF	TRBV5-4	TRBD2	NA	TRBJ2-2	16
TGTGCCAGCAGGTCTCAGGGGAACACTGAAGCTTTCTTT	CASRSQGNTEAFF	TRBV5-4	NA	NA	TRBJ1-1	13
TGTGCCAGCTCTCCTTCCGGGGAGCTGTTTTTT	CASSPSGELFF	TRBV18	NA	NA	TRBJ2-2	11
TGTGCCAGCAGCCGACAGGAAAATGGAAACACTGAAGCTTTCTTT	CASSRQENGNTEAFF	TRBV7-6	NA	NA	TRBJ1-1	15
TGCAGTGCTACAAGCGGGGAGCAGTTCTTC	CSATSGEQFF	TRBV20-1	NA	once	TRBJ2-1	10
TGTGCCAGCAGCTCAGACAGGCAAGAGACCCAGTACTTC	CASSSDRQETQYF	TRBV5-4	NA	NA	TRBJ2-5	13
TGTGCCAGCAGTTTCTCAGGGGGCCGGGAGCTGTTTTTT	CASSFSGGRELFF	TRBV12-3/TRBV12-4	TRBD1	NA	TRBJ2-2	13
TGTGCCATCAGCCCGGACAGGGGGACGCAGTATTTT	CAISPDRGTQYF	TRBV10-3	TRBD1	NA	TRBJ2-3	12